The present T cell receptor beta chain was sequenced within a study of control samples from healthy donors and cancer patients. As to this clone: No DNA is shown, since the ends of the CDR3 on it are uncertain; the CDR3 is the one TCRdb lists.

Some clones are missing from TCRdb's copy, which holds only in-frame ones; the method was immunoSEQ multiplex PCR. The sample contains approximately 120,000 clones, around 87% of which appear only once. The clonotype originates from a man between 60 and 75 years old in good health. Sequencing was done on a sample of blood.

The CDR3 protein is CASSFGSSSDTQYF. The chain employs TRBV5-1 and TRBJ2-3. Per the germline V gene, CDR1 is SGHRS and CDR2 is YFSETQ. The CDR3 comprises 14 residues, both ends counted.